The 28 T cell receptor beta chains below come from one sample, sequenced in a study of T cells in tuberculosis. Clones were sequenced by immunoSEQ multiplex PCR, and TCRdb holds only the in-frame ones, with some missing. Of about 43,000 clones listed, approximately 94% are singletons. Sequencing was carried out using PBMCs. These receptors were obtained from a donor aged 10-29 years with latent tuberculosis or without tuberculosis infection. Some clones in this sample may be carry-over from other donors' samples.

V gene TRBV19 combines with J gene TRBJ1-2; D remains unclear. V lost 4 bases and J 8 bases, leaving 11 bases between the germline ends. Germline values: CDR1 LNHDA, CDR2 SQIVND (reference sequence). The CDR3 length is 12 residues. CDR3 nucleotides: TGTGCCAGTAGTACCGGACGGGAGGGCTACACCTTC. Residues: CASSTGREGYTF.

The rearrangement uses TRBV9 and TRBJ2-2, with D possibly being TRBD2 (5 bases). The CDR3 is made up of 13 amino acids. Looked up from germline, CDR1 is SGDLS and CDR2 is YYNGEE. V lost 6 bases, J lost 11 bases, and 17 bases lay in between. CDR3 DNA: TGTGCCAGCACCCCCTCTCCGGGAAGAGAGCTGTTTTTT. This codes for CASTPSPGRELFF.

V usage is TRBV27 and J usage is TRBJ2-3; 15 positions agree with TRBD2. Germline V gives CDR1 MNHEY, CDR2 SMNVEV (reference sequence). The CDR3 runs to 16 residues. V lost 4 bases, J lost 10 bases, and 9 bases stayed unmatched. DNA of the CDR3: TGTGCCAGCAGTTACGGACTAGCGGGAGGGTCTCCATCGCAGTATTTT. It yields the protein CASSYGLAGGSPSQYF.

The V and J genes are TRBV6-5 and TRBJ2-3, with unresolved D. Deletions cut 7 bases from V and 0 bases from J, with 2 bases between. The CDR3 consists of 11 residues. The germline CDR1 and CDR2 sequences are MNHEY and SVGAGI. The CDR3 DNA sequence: TGTGCCAGCACGAGCACAGATACGCAGTATTTT. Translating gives CASTSTDTQYF.

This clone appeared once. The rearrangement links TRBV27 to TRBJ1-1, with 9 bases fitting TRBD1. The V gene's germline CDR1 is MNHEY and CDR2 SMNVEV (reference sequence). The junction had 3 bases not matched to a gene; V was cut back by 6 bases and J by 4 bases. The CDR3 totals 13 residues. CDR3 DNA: TGTGCCAGCAGGACGACAGGGGGCACTGAAGCTTTCTTT. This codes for CASRTTGGTEAFF.

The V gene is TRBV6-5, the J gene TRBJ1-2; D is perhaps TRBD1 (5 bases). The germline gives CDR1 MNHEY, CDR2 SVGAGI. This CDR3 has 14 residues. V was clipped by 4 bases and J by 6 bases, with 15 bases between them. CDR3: CASSSDNPGNGYTF. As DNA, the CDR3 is TGTGCCAGCAGTTCGGACAACCCAGGCAATGGCTACACCTTC.

CDR3 region: CASSFSQNYGYTF. Here the CDR3 DNA reads TGTGCCAGCAGTTTCTCACAGAACTATGGCTACACCTTC. This chain links TRBV28 with TRBJ1-2; D ambiguous. The CDR3 runs 13 residues. Germline V lookup: CDR1 MDHEN, CDR2 SYDVKM. The V end lost 3 bases, the J end lost 2 bases, and 7 bases lay between the germline ends.

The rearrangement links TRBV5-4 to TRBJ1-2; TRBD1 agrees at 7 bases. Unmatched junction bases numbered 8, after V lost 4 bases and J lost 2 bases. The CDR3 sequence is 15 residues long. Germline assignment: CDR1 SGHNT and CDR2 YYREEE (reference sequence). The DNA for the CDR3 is TGTGCCAGCAGCCGAGGGACAGCCTCAAACTATGGCTACACCTTC. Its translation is CASSRGTASNYGYTF.

CDR3 protein: CASRRGEGNTEAFF. The CDR3, as DNA: TGTGCCAGTAGGCGGGGGGAGGGGAACACTGAAGCTTTCTTT. J is TRBJ1-1 and V is TRBV19; D might be TRBD1 (5 bases). The V gene's germline CDR1 is LNHDA and CDR2 SQIVND (reference sequence). V gave up 6 bases and J gave up 1 base, with 12 bases separating them. The length of the CDR3 is 14 residues.

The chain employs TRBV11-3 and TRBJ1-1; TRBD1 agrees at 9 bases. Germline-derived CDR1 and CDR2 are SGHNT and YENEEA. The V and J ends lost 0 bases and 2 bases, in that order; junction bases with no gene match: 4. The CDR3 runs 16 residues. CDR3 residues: CASSLDTGGANTEAFF. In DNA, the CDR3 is TGTGCCAGCAGCTTAGATACAGGGGGCGCAAACACTGAAGCTTTCTTT.

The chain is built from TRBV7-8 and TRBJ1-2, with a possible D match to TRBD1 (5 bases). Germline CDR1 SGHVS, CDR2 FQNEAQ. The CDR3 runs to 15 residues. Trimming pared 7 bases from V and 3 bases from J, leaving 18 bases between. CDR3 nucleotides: TGTGCCAGCACCCTACGGGGGGAAGTTGACTATGGCTACACCTTC. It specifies CASTLRGEVDYGYTF. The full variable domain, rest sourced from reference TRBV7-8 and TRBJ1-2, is GAGVSQSPRYKVAKRGQDVALRCDPISGHVSLFWYQQALGQGPEFLTYFQNEAQLDKSGLPSDRFFAERPEGSVSTLKIQRTQQEDSAVYLCASTLRGEVDYGYTFGSGTRLTVV.

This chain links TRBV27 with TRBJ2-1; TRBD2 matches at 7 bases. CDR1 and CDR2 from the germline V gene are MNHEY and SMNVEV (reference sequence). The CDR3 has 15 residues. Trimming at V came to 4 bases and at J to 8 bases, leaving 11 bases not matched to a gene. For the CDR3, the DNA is TGTGCCAGCAGTTCAGCCCTAGCCGGGAGGTATGAGCAGTTCTTC. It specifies CASSSALAGRYEQFF.

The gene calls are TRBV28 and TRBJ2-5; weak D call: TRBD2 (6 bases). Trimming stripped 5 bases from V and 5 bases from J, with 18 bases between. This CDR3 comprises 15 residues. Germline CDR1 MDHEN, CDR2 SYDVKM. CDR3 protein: CASSPSGGRRETQYF. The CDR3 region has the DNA TGTGCCAGCAGTCCTTCAGGAGGGAGGAGGGAGACCCAGTACTTC.

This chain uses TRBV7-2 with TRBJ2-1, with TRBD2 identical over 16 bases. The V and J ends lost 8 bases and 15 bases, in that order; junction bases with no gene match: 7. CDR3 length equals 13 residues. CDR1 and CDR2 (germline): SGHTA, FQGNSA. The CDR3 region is CASRPGLAGGSFF. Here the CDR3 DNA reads TGTGCCAGCCGCCCGGGACTAGCGGGAGGGTCGTTCTTC.

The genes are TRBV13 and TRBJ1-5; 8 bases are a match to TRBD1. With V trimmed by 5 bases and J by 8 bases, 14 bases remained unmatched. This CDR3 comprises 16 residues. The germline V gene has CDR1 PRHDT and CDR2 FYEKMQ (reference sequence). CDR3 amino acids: CASSRSRTGRFEPQHF. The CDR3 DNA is TGTGCCAGCAGCCGCTCCCGGACAGGGCGTTTTGAGCCCCAGCATTTT. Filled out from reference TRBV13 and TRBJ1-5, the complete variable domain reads AAGVIQSPRHLIKEKRETATLKCYPIPRHDTVYWYQQGPGQDPQFLISFYEKMQSDKGSIPDRFSAQQFSDYHSELNMSSLELGDSALYFCASSRSRTGRFEPQHFGDGTRLSIL.

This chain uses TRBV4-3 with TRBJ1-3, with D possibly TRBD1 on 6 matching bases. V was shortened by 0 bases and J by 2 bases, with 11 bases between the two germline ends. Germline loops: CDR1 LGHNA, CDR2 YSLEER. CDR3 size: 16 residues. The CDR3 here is CASSQDAAGAGNTIYF. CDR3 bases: TGCGCCAGCAGCCAAGATGCGGCAGGGGCTGGAAACACCATATATTTT.

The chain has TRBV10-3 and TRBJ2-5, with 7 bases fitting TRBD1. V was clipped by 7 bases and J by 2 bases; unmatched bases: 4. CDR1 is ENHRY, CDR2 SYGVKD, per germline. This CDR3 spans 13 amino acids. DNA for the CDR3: TGTGCCATCAACAGGGGCCAACAAGAGACCCAGTACTTC. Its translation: CAINRGQQETQYF.

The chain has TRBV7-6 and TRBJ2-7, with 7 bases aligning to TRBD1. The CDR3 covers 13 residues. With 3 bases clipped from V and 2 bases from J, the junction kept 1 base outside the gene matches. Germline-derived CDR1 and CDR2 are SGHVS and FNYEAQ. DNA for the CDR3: TGTGCCAGCAGCTTTGACAGGGCCTACGAGCAGTACTTC. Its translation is CASSFDRAYEQYF.

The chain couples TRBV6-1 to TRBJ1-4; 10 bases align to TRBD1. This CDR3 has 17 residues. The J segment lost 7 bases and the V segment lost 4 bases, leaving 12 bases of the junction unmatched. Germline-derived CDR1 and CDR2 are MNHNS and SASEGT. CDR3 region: CASSGYWDRGGVEKLFF. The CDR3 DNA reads TGTGCCAGCAGTGGCTACTGGGACAGGGGAGGTGTTGAAAAACTGTTTTTT.

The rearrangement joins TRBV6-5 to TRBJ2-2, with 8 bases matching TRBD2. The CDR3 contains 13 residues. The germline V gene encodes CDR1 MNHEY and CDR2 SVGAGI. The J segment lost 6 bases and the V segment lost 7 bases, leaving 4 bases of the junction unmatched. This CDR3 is CASKTSEAGELFF. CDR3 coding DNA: TGTGCCAGCAAGACTAGCGAGGCCGGGGAGCTGTTTTTT.

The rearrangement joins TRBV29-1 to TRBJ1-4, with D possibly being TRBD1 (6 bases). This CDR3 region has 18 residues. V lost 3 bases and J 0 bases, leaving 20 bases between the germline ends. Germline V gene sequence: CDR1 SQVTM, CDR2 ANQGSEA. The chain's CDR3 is CSVDKVAGEKTTNEKLFF. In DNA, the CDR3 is TGCAGCGTTGATAAGGTGGCAGGGGAAAAAACAACTAATGAAAAACTGTTTTTT.

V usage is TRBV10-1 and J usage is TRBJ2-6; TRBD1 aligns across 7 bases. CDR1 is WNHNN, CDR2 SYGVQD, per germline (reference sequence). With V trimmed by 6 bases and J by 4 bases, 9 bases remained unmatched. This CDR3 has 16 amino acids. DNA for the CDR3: TGCGCCAGCAGCAGAGGGGGCGCAGGGGGGGCCAACGTCCTGACTTTC. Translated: CASSRGGAGGANVLTF.

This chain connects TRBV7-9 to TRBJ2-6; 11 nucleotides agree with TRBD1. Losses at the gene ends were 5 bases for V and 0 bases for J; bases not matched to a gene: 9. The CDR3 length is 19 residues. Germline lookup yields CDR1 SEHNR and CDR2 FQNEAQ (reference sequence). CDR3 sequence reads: CASSAGDRGFLSGANVLTF. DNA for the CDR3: TGTGCCAGCAGCGCGGGGGACAGGGGGTTTCTCTCTGGGGCCAACGTCCTGACTTTC.

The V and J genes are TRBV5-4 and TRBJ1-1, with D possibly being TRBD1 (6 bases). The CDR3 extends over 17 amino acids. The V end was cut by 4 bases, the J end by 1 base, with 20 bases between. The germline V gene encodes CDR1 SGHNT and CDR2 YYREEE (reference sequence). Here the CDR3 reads CASSPSLMGAGNTEAFF. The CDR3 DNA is TGTGCCAGCAGCCCATCTTTGATGGGGGCGGGGAACACTGAAGCTTTCTTT.

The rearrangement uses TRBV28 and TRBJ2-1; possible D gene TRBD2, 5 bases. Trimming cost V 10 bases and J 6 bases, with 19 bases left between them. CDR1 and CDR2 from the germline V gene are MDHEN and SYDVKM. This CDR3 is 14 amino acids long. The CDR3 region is CAIQHSLGSNEQFF. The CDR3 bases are TGTGCCATCCAGCACTCCTTGGGGAGCAATGAGCAGTTCTTC.

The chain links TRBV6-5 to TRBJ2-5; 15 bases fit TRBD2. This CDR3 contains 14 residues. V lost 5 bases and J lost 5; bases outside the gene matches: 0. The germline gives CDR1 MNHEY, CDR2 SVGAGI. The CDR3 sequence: CASSGLAGGETQYF. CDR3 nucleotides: TGTGCCAGCAGTGGACTAGCGGGAGGGGAGACCCAGTACTTC.

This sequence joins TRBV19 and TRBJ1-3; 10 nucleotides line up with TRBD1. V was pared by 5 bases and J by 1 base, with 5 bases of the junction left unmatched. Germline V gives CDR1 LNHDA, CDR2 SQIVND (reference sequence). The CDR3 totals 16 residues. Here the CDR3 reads CASSLRTGGSGNTIYF. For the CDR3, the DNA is TGTGCCAGTAGTCTCCGGACAGGGGGATCTGGAAACACCATATATTTT.

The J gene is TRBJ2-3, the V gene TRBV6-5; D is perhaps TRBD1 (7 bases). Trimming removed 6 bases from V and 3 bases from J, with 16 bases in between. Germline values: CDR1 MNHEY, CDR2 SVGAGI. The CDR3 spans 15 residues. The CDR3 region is CASREGGRGTDTQYF. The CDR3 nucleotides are TGTGCCAGCAGAGAGGGGGGCAGGGGGACAGATACGCAGTATTTT.